Sequencing of this T cell receptor (beta chain) was carried out in a study of blood T cell repertoires in COVID-19. On the study more broadly: Donors in the United States, Italy and Spain gave samples during acute or convalescent COVID-19. PBMCs, B-cell-depleted T cells, or T cells were the source of the cDNA or gDNA that made up the material.

Per the study methods: Nucleated cell number was recorded as an estimate derived from reference gene primer amplification. Profiled with immunoSEQ multiplex PCR; TCRdb holds only in-frame clones, not every one. V, J and clone size reflect that table, while D and trimming were determined from the DNA. This repertoire shows 90,000 to 120,000 clones, over 60% found once; its top ten account for 4.3%. The TCR originated in a man in his 70s with acute or convalescent COVID-19. The sequenced sample consisted of peripheral blood.

CDR3: CASSSTGILMNTEAFF. For the CDR3, the DNA is TGTGCCAGCAGCTCAACAGGCATATTGATGAACACTGAAGCTTTCTTT. The chain is built from TRBV5-5 and TRBJ1-1; TRBD1 is a possible D gene (5 bases). The V and J ends lost 3 bases and 0 bases respectively, with 15 bases between them. Germline CDR1 SGHKS, CDR2 YYEKEE (reference sequence). The CDR3 is 16 residues long.